The 12 T cell receptor beta chains below come from one sample, sequenced in a study of response to subunit inactivated influenza vaccine. TCRdb fed the RT-PCR reads into MiXCR, producing one record per CDR3 protein. The profile shows roughly 150,000 distinct CDR3 sequences, 11% of them singletons. The specimen comprised non-naive T cells sorted from PBMCs, sampled 40 to 50 days after vaccination. These receptor sequences come from a man in his forties or fifties who received an inactivated influenza vaccine.

This clonotype was detected only a few times. This chain connects TRBV9 to TRBJ2-3, with no clear D. CDR3 length: 13 amino acids. Trimming cost V 4 bases and J 6 bases, with 12 bases left between them. In germline, CDR1 is SGDLS, CDR2 YYNGEE. This CDR3 is CASSIGISDTQYF. CDR3 in DNA: TGTGCCAGCAGCATAGGCATCTCGGATACGCAGTATTTT. The entire variable domain, with the rest obtained from reference TRBV9 and TRBJ2-3, is as follows: DSGVTQTPKHLITATGQRVTLRCSPRSGDLSVYWYQQSLDQGLQFLIQYYNGEERAKGNILERFSAQQFPDLHSELNLSSLELGDSALYFCASSIGISDTQYFGPGTRLTVL.

The table lists this clonotype with many counts. The V gene is TRBV12-3 or TRBV12-4, the J gene TRBJ2-1, with 13 nucleotides matching TRBD2. V was clipped by 5 bases and J by 10 bases; unmatched bases: 11. The CDR3 extends over 16 amino acids. The CDR3 DNA reads as TGTGCCAGCAGTATGACTAGCGGGAGGCAGCTTGAGGAGCAGTTCTTC. It translates to CASSMTSGRQLEEQFF.

The chain is built from TRBV29-1 and TRBJ2-5; D possibly uses TRBD1 or TRBD2 (5 bases each). The CDR3 spans 11 residues. V was clipped by 5 bases and J by 7 bases, with 11 bases between them. The V gene's germline CDR1 is SQVTM and CDR2 ANQGSEA. CDR3 protein: CSVQKGRTQYF. CDR3 in DNA: TGCAGCGTTCAAAAGGGACGGACCCAGTACTTC.

The sample holds a few counts of this clonotype. CDR3 in amino acids: CASSYNLAPPNNEQFF. The CDR3 coding sequence is TGTGCCAGCAGCTATAATCTAGCCCCCCCAAACAATGAGCAGTTCTTC. V and J are TRBV7-3 and TRBJ2-1; maybe TRBD2 (5 bases). Germline CDR1 is SGHTA and CDR2 is FQGTGA. The V end was cut by 4 bases, the J end by 5 bases, with 18 bases between. The CDR3 contains 16 residues.

This rearrangement joins TRBV10-1 to TRBJ1-2; TRBD1 aligns across 8 bases. The CDR3 covers 12 residues. V shed 9 bases, J shed 4 bases, and the junction held 4 bases outside the gene matches. Germline V gives CDR1 WNHNN, CDR2 SYGVQD (reference sequence). The CDR3 loop reads CASGQGAYGYTF. CDR3 nucleotide sequence: TGCGCCAGTGGACAGGGTGCCTATGGCTACACCTTC.

In nucleotides, the CDR3 is TGTGCCAGCAGTGAAGCTTTGGGGCCCACCTCTGGAAACACCATATATTTT. Translated: CASSEALGPTSGNTIYF. J is TRBJ1-3 and V is TRBV6-1, with TRBD1 as a possible D gene (5 bases). Germline CDR1 MNHNS, CDR2 SASEGT. The CDR3 runs to 17 residues. The germline V and J ends were trimmed by 0 bases and 0 bases, with 12 bases remaining between them.

Points on this clonotype: Since a much larger clone is just one base distant, this may be a read error. The chain uses TRBV7-2 and TRBJ2-2, with a weak D call TRBD1 (6 bases). V gave up 9 bases and J gave up 2 bases, with 16 bases separating them. Germline lookup yields CDR1 SGHTA and CDR2 FQGNSA. This CDR3 spans 15 amino acids. DNA for the CDR3: TGTGCCAGGAGCCCCGGACAGCTAAACACCGGGGAGCTGTTTTTT. This sequence encodes CARSPGQLNTGELFF. Using reference TRBV7-2 and TRBJ2-2 for the parts outside the CDR3, the full variable domain is GAGVSQSPSNKVTEKGKDVELRCDPISGHTALYWYRQSLGQGLEFLIYFQGNSAPDKSGLPSDRFSAERTGGSVSTLTIQRTQQEDSAVYLCARSPGQLNTGELFFGEGSRLTVL.

This clonotype was counted many times. The chain combines TRBV7-2 with TRBJ2-4; 7 nucleotides agree with TRBD2. The J segment lost 6 bases and the V segment lost 3 bases, leaving 5 bases of the junction unmatched. This CDR3 has 14 residues. CDR1 and CDR2 (germline): SGHTA, FQGNSA. The CDR3 here is CASSFGAGVNIQYF. CDR3 DNA: TGTGCCAGCAGCTTTGGGGCGGGAGTAAACATTCAGTACTTC.

This clonotype was found a few times. The chain uses TRBV5-6 and TRBJ1-5; 8 nucleotides line up with TRBD1. The CDR3 consists of 13 residues. Germline V gives CDR1 SGHDT, CDR2 YYEEEE. J lost 7 bases, V lost 3 bases, and 3 bases had no gene match. The CDR3 sequence is CASSWRQGQPQHF. CDR3 DNA sequence: TGTGCCAGCAGCTGGAGACAGGGGCAGCCCCAGCATTTT.

The genes are TRBV3-1 and TRBJ2-3; D unclear. Germline values: CDR1 LGHDT, CDR2 YNNKEL (reference sequence). The CDR3 length is 14 residues. V lost 2 bases and J lost 2, with 8 bases in between. The CDR3 loop reads CASSQSRHTDTQYF. For the CDR3, the DNA is TGTGCCAGCAGCCAAAGCAGACACACAGATACGCAGTATTTT.

This clonotype was picked up a small number of times. This chain connects TRBV9 to TRBJ2-1, with D possibly TRBD2 on 6 matching bases. This CDR3 is built from 16 residues. Between the trimmed V and J ends, which lost 4 bases and 6 bases, there was a span of 20 bases. Germline CDR1 reads SGDLS; CDR2 reads YYNGEE. This CDR3 reads CASSSSWGLAFNEQFF. The CDR3 DNA is TGTGCCAGCAGCTCCTCTTGGGGACTTGCCTTCAATGAGCAGTTCTTC.

This clonotype was counted only a few times. The chain has TRBV13 and TRBJ2-5; 10 bases are shared with TRBD2. The CDR3 is 19 residues long. In germline, CDR1 is PRHDT, CDR2 FYEKMQ (reference sequence). With 0 bases clipped from V and 5 bases from J, the junction kept 15 bases outside the gene matches. The CDR3 spells CASSLGLRAPSGGSETQYF. For the CDR3, the DNA is TGTGCCAGCAGCTTAGGCCTTAGAGCTCCTAGCGGGGGTTCGGAGACCCAGTACTTC.